The 5 T cell receptor beta chains presented below share a single source sample, sequenced in a study of cytomegalovirus exposure and HLA in healthy donors (TCRdb year 2017). The method behind the library was the immunoSEQ multiplex PCR assay. The multiplex PCR relied on a mix of 60 forward primers for TCR Vbeta segments and 13 reverse primers for TCR Jbeta segments. The table comes from immuneACCESS by way of TCRdb, which keeps in-frame sequences with V and J called. Part of the clones is missing from these tables; in studies checked, under half for an unresolved V gene and the rest for unknown reasons. This sample lists about 140,000 clones; around 76% were detected once. Roughly 3% of the sample lies in the top ten. Sequenced sample: PBMCs. The receptors stem from a male donor in good health and CMV-seronegative.

The genes are TRBV9 and TRBJ1-2; 7 nucleotides match TRBD1. The V segment lost 2 bases and the J segment 6 bases; nucleotides outside the gene matches: 10. Germline V CDR1 and CDR2: SGDLS, YYNGEE. The CDR3 is 15 residues long. CDR3 protein: CASSVKTGEFNGYTF. CDR3 nucleotides: TGTGCCAGCAGCGTGAAAACAGGGGAGTTCAATGGCTACACCTTC.

The chain couples TRBV4-1 to TRBJ1-1, with D tentatively TRBD1 (5 bases). Germline V gene data show CDR1 as MGHRA and CDR2 as YSYEKL. V lost 4 bases to trimming and J lost 6 bases, with 12 bases between them. The CDR3 has 13 amino acids. CDR3 coding DNA: TGCGCCAGCAGCCCCCCGGGGACTCCTGAAGCTTTCTTT. It is translated as CASSPPGTPEAFF.

This clone was recorded only once. The V and J genes are TRBV30 and TRBJ1-6; 7 bases map to TRBD1. Germline lookup yields CDR1 GTSNPN and CDR2 SVGIG (reference sequence). The CDR3 runs to 17 residues. V lost 2 bases to trimming and J lost 5 bases; unmatched junction nucleotides: 12. The DNA for the CDR3 is TGTGCCTGGAGTCGCAGCAAAGCCGGGACAGATAATTCACCCCTCCACTTT. Its protein is CAWSRSKAGTDNSPLHF.

The chain combines TRBV6-5 with TRBJ2-5; 9 nucleotides line up with TRBD1. The J call is in doubt because the DNA end fits TRBJ2-7 better. Per the germline V gene, CDR1 is MNHEY and CDR2 is SVGAGI. This CDR3 is built from 13 residues. This CDR3 is CASSYGTGYEQYF. CDR3 DNA sequence: TGTGCCAGCAGTTACGGGACAGGGTACGAGCAGTACTTC.

This rearrangement joins TRBV19 to TRBJ1-5; 12 bases agree with TRBD1. The V gene's germline CDR1 is LNHDA and CDR2 SQIVND (reference sequence). CDR3 length: 17 amino acids. After removal of 5 bases from V and 2 bases from J, the junction contained 7 bases not matched to a gene. CDR3 DNA: TGTGCCAGTAGTGGGGACAGGGGGCAGATAGGCAATCAGCCCCAGCATTTT. The encoded protein is CASSGDRGQIGNQPQHF.